Included here is one T cell receptor beta chain sequence, with context. The antigen remains unidentified. The source of the sample is a study of OX40 agonist ivuxolimab in advanced cancers. Study-level points and caveats: By week 6 at 0.1 to 3.0 mg/kg, blood CD4+ and CD8+ T cells had expanded clonally. The study found among the lowest clonal expansion in partial responders at 0.1-3.0 mg/kg. Mean expanded clone counts were higher in CD8+ than CD4+ T cells. Normalized T-cell clonal expansion was also low in some nonresponders.

The CDR3 has 15 residues. The trim removed 0 bases at V and 4 bases at J, leaving 3 bases unmatched. Per the germline V gene, CDR1 is KGHSY and CDR2 is FQNENV. Libraries were prepared by immunoSEQ multiplex PCR; TCRdb keeps only in-frame clonotypes and omits some of them. The table records 55,000 to 70,000 clones, roughly 85% of them present only once. The chain recombines TRBV16 with TRBJ2-7; 10 positions agree with TRBD2. Material: CD4+ or CD8+ T cells sorted from blood, obtained in a trial of the OX40 agonist ivuxolimab. The receptor was derived from an adult with an advanced solid tumor such as melanoma, head and neck, liver or kidney cancer. For the CDR3, the DNA is TGTGCCAGCAGCCAATCGATAGCGGGAGGATACGAGCAGTACTTC. It yields the protein CASSQSIAGGYEQYF.